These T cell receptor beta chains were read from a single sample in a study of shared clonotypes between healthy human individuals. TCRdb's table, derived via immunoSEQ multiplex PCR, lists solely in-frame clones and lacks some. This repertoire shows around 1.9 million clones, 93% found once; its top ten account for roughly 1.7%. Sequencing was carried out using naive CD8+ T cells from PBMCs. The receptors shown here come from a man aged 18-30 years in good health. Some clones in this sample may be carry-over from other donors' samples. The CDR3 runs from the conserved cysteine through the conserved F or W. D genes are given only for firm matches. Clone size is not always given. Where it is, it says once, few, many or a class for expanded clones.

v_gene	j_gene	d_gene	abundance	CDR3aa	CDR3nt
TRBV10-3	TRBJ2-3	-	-	CAISESVGPTDTQYF	TGTGCCATCAGTGAGTCGGTGGGGCCCACAGATACGCAGTATTTT
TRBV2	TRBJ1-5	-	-	CASSEPLPGIQPQHF	TGTGCCAGCAGTGAACCCCTGCCCGGGATCCAGCCCCAGCATTTT
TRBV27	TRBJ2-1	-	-	CASSLLGAYNEQFF	TGTGCCAGCAGTCTACTCGGGGCGTACAATGAGCAGTTCTTC
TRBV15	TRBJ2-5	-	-	CATRAVVHAEETQYF	TGTGCCACCAGAGCAGTAGTCCATGCAGAGGAGACCCAGTACTTC
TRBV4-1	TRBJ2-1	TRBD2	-	CASSQDTSGRGQFF	TGCGCCAGCAGCCAAGATACTAGCGGAAGGGGGCAGTTCTTC
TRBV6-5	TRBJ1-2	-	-	CASSIRLEGNGYTF	TGTGCCAGCAGTATCCGCTTGGAGGGAAACGGCTACACCTTC
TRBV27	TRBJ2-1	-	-	CASSSRGGGIDEQFF	TGTGCCAGCAGTTCCCGAGGAGGGGGCATAGATGAGCAGTTCTTC
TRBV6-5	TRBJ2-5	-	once	CASSYSAVEETQYF	TGTGCCAGCAGTTACTCGGCTGTAGAAGAGACCCAGTACTTC
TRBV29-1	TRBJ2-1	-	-	CSVEELYEQFF	TGCAGCGTTGAAGAACTCTATGAGCAGTTCTTC
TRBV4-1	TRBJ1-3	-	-	CASSQMPPTGNTIYF	TGCGCCAGCAGCCAAATGCCGCCAACTGGAAACACCATATATTTT
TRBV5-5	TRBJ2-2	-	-	CASSLAGQVVVTGELFF	TGTGCCAGCAGCTTGGCCGGCCAGGTGGTTGTTACCGGGGAGCTGTTTTTT
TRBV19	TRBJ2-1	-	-	CASSIMGGSEQFF	TGTGCCAGTAGTATAATGGGAGGATCGGAGCAGTTCTTC
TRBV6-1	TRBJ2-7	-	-	CASSSGTDINEQYF	TGTGCCAGCAGTTCCGGGACGGACATCAACGAGCAGTACTTC
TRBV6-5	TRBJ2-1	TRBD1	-	CASSPRRGIYEQFF	TGTGCCAGCAGTCCGCGCAGGGGGATCTATGAGCAGTTCTTC
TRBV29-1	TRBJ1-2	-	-	CSVSDYGYTF	TGCAGCGTTAGCGACTATGGCTACACCTTC
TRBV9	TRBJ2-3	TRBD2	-	CASSVLLAGDMQYF	TGTGCCAGCAGCGTCCTATTAGCGGGAGATATGCAGTATTTT